This T cell receptor beta chain was retrieved from a study of cytomegalovirus exposure and HLA in healthy donors. Study-wide background: Prior work identified 95 million to 120 million unique TCR beta sequences in roughly 180 million T cells. Of the donors genotyped, a few hundred in all, over 80% fell in the Caucasian-associated ancestry cluster.

The V and J ends lost 3 bases and 3 bases, in that order; junction bases with no gene match: 2. Germline values: CDR1 SGHDT, CDR2 YYEEEE. CDR3 length: 14 residues. As for the donors, each was a healthy bone marrow donor. Note on this clone: What it binds is not known.

Study-level points and caveats: Analyses of presence/absence relied on an assumption of roughly uniform sequencing depth across donors.

Primers for the PCR totalled 60 Vbeta and 13 Jbeta. TCRdb's table, derived via immunoSEQ multiplex PCR, lists solely in-frame clones and lacks some. The sample totals roughly 62,000 clones; its top ten clones hold roughly 2%. Sequences were obtained from PBMCs. The genes are TRBV5-6 and TRBJ2-3; 9 nucleotides match TRBD1. This clonotype originated in a woman aged 18 to 35 in good health and CMV-seronegative. CDR3 residues: CASSYGQGTDTQYF. In DNA, the CDR3 is TGTGCCAGCAGCTACGGACAGGGGACAGATACGCAGTATTTT.